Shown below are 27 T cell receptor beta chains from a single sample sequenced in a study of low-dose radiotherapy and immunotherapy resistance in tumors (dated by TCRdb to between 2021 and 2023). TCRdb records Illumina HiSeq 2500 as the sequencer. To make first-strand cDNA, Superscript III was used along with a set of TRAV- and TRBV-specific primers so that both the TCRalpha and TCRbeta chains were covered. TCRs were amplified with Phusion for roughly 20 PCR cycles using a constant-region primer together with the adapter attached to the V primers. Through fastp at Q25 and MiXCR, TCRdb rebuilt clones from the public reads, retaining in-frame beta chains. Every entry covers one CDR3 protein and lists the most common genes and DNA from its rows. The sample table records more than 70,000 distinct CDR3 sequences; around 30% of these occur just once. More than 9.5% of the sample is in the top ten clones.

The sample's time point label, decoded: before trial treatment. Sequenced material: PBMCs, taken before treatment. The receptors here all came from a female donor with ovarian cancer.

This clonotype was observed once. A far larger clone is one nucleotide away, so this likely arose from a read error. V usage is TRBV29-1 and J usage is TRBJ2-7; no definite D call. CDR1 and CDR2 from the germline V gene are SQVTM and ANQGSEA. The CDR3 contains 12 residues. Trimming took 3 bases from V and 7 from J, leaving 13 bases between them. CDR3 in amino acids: CSVDRAYNEQYF. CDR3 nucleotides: TGCAGCGTTGATAGAGCCTACAATGAGCAGTACTTC.

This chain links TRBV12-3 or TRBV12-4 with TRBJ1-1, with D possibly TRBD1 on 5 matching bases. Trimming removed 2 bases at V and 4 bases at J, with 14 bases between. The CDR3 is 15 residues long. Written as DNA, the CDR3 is TGTGCCAGCAGTTTATTGAGGGGATTGGGCACTGAAGCTTTCTTT. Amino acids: CASSLLRGLGTEAFF.

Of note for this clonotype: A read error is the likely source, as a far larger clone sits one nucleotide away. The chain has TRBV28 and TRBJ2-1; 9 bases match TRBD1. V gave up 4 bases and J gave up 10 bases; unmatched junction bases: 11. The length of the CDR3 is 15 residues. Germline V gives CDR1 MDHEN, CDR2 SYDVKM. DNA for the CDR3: TGTGCCAGCAGTTGGACCGGGACAGGGACCTACGAGCAGTTCTTC. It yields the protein CASSWTGTGTYEQFF.

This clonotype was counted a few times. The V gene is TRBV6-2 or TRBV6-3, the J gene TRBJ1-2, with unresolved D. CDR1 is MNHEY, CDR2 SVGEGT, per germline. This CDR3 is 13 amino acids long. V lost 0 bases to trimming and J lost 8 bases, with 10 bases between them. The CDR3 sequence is CASSYSQSEGYTF. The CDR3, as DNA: TGTGCCAGCAGTTACTCACAGTCAGAGGGCTACACCTTC.

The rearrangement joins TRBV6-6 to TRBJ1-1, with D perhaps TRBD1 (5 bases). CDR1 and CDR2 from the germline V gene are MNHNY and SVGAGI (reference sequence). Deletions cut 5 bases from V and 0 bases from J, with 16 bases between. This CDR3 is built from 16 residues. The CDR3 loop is CASSEVGVDLNTEAFF. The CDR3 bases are TGTGCCAGCAGTGAAGTAGGGGTCGATTTGAACACTGAAGCTTTCTTT.

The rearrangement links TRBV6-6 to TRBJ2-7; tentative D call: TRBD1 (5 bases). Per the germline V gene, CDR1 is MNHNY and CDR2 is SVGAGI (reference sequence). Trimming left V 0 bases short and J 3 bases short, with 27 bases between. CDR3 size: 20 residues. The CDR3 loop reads CASSYSMSTSRVVRVYEQYF. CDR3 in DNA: TGTGCCAGCAGTTACTCGATGTCTACCTCCAGGGTGGTTAGGGTCTACGAGCAGTACTTC.

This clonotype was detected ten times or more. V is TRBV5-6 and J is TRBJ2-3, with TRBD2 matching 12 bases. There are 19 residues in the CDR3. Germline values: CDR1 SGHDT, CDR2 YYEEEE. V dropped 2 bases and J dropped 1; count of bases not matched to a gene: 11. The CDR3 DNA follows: TGTGCCAGCAGCTTCCCCCCGACTAGCGGGAGTTTACGCACAGATACGCAGTATTTT. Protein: CASSFPPTSGSLRTDTQYF. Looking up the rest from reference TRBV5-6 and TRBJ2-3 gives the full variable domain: DAGVTQSPTHLIKTRGQQVTLRCSPKSGHDTVSWYQQALGQGPQFIFQYYEEEERQRGNFPDRFSGHQFPNYSSELNVNALLLGDSALYLCASSFPPTSGSLRTDTQYFGPGTRLTVL.

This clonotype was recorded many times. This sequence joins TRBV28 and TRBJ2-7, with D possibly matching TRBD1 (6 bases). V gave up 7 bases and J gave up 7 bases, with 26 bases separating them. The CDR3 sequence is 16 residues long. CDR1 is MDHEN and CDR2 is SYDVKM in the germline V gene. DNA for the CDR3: TGTGCCAGCAAGTTATGGACAGTAGGTCCCACTACGGAGCAGTACTTC. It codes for CASKLWTVGPTTEQYF.

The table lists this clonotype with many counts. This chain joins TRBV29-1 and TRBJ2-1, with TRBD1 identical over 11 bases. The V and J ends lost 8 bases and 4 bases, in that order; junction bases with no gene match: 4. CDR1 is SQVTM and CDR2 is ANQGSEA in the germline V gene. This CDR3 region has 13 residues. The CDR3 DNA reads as TGCAGCTCCGGGACAGGGGGATACAATGAGCAGTTCTTC. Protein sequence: CSSGTGGYNEQFF.

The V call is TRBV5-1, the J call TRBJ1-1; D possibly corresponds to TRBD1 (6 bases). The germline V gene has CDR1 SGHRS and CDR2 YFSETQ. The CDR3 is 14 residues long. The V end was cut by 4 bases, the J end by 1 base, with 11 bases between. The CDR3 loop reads CASSPWGQNTEAFF. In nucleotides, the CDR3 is TGCGCCAGCAGCCCGTGGGGGCAGAACACTGAAGCTTTCTTT.

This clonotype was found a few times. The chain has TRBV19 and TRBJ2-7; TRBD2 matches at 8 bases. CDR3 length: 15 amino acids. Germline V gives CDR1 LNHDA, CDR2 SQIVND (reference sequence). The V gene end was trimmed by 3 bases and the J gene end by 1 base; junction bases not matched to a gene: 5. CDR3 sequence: CASSMGLVPSYEQYF. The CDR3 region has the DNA TGTGCCAGTAGTATGGGACTAGTCCCTTCCTACGAGCAGTACTTC.

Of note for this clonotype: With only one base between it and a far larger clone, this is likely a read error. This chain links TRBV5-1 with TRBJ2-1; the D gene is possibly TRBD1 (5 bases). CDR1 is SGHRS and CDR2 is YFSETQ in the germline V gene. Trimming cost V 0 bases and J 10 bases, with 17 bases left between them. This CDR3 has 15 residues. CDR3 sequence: CASSLGPGPAYEQFF. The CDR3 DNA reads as TGCGCCAGCAGCTTGGGTCCAGGGCCGGCCTACGAGCAGTTCTTC.

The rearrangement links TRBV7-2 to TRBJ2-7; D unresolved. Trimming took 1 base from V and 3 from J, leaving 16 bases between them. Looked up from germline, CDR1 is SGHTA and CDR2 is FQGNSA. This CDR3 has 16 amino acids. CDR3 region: CASSLGSLGSNYEQYF. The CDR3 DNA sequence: TGTGCCAGCAGCTTAGGAAGCTTGGGGTCAAACTACGAGCAGTACTTC.

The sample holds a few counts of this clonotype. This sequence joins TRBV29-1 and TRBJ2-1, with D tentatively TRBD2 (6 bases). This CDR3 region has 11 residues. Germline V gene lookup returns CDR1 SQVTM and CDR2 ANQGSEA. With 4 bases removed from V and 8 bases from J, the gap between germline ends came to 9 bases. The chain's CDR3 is CSVGGNYEQFF. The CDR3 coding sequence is TGCAGCGTTGGCGGGAACTATGAGCAGTTCTTC.

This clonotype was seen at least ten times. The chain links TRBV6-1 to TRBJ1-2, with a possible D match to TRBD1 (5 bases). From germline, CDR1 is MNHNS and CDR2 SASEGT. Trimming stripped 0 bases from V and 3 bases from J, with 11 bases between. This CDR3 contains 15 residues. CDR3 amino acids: CASSEALGTDYGYTF. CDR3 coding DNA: TGTGCCAGCAGTGAAGCTCTAGGGACCGACTATGGCTACACCTTC.

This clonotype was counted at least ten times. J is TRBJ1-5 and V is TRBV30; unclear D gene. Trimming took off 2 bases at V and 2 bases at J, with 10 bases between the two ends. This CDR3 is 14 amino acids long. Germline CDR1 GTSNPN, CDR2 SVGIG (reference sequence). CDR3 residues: CAWSILGRNQPQHF. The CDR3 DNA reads TGTGCCTGGAGTATCTTAGGGCGCAATCAGCCCCAGCATTTT.

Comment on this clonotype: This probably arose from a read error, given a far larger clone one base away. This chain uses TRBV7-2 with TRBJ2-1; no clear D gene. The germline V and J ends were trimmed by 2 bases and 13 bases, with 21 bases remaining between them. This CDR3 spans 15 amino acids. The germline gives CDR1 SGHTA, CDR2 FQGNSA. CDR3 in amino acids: CASSLHGQKQETQFF. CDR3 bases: TGTGCCAGCAGCTTACATGGCCAGAAACAAGAGACCCAGTTCTTC.

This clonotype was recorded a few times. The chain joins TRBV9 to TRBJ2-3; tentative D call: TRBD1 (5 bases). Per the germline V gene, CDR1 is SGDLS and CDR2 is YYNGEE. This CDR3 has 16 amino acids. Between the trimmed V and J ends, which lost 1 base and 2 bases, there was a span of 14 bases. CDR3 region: CASSVPSTGLTDTQYF. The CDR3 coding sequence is TGTGCCAGCAGCGTACCGTCTACAGGCCTCACAGATACGCAGTATTTT.

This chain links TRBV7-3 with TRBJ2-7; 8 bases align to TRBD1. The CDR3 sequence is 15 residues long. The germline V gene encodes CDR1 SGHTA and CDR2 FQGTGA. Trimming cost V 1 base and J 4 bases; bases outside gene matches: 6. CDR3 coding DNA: TGTGCCAGCAGCTTAAGAGGACAGGGAATATACGAGCAGTACTTC. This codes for CASSLRGQGIYEQYF.

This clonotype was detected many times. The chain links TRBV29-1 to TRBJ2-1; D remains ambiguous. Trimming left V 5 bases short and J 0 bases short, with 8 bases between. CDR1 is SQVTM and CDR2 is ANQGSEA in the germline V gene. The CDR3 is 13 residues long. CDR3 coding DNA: TGCAGCGTTATATCTAGCTCCTACAATGAGCAGTTCTTC. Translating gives CSVISSSYNEQFF.

The DNA of the CDR3 is TGCAGCGTTCAGGACAGGAGTTATAATTCACCCCTCCACTTT. Amino acid sequence: CSVQDRSYNSPLHF. The rearrangement joins TRBV29-1 to TRBJ1-6, with 7 nucleotides matching TRBD1. The CDR3 spans 14 residues. Losses at the gene ends were 5 bases for V and 4 bases for J; bases not matched to a gene: 5. Germline V lookup: CDR1 SQVTM, CDR2 ANQGSEA.

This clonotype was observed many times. The CDR3 nucleotides read TGTGCCAGCAGTTCTGGGGGGCTGGATAACACCGGGGAGCTGTTTTTT. It specifies CASSSGGLDNTGELFF. The gene calls are TRBV28 and TRBJ2-2; D is possibly TRBD1 or TRBD2 (6 bases each). This CDR3 has 16 amino acids. The V gene lost 4 bases and the J gene lost 2 bases, with 14 bases spanning the gap. From germline, CDR1 is MDHEN and CDR2 SYDVKM.

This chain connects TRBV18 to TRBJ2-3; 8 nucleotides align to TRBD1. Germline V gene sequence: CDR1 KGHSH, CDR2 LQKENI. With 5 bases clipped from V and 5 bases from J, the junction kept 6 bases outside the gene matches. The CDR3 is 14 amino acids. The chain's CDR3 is CASSSGQGRDTQYF. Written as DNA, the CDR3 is TGTGCCAGCTCATCTGGACAGGGAAGAGATACGCAGTATTTT.

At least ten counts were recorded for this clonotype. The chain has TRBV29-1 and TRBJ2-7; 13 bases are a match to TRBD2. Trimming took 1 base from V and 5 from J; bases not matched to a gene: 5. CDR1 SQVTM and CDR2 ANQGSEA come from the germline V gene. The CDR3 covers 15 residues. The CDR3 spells CSVEVPGTSGDEQYF. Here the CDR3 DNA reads TGCAGCGTTGAAGTCCCGGGGACTAGCGGGGACGAGCAGTACTTC.

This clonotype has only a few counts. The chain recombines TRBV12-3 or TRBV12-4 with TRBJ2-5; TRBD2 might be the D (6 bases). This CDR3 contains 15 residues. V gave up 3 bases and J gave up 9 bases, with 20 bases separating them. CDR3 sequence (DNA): TGTGCCAGCAGTTTTCGCGGGAACTCTGGGGAAGCCCAGTACTTC. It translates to CASSFRGNSGEAQYF.

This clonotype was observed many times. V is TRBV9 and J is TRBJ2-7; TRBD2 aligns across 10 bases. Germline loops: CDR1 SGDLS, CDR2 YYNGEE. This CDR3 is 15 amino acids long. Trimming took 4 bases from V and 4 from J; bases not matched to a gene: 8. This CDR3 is CASSLLAGEGYEQYF. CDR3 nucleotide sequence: TGTGCCAGCAGCCTTCTAGCGGGAGAGGGGTACGAGCAGTACTTC. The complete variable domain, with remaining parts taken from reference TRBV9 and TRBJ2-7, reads DSGVTQTPKHLITATGQRVTLRCSPRSGDLSVYWYQQSLDQGLQFLIQYYNGEERAKGNILERFSAQQFPDLHSELNLSSLELGDSALYFCASSLLAGEGYEQYFGPGTRLTVT.

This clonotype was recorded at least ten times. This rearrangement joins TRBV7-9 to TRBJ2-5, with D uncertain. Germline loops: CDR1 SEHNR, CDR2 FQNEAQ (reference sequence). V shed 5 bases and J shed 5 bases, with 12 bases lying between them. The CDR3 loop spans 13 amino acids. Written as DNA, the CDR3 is TGTGCCAGCAGCCGCCTGGGGTCGGAGACCCAGTACTTC. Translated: CASSRLGSETQYF.